This passage covers 26 T cell receptor beta chains from one sample sequenced in a study of Graves' ophthalmopathy and Graves' hyperthyroidism. RNA transcripts provided the template for amplifying TCR beta CDR3 regions. HTBI primers served in a first-round RT-PCR, which a second-round multiplex PCR followed. TCRdb independently ran MiXCR on the multiplex PCR reads; one entry per CDR3 protein. Of 650,000 to 800,000 distinct CDR3 sequences listed, over 40% were seen once; the top ten hold 3.3%. Sequenced input: peripheral blood. The source of these receptors is an adult man with Graves' ophthalmopathy.

With regard to this clonotype: Germline and junction disagree at one end, which may indicate a read error. This rearrangement joins TRBV7-2 to TRBJ2-7; 9 nucleotides line up with TRBD2. Germline values: CDR1 SGHTA, CDR2 FQGNSA. CDR3 length: 15 amino acids. CDR3 nucleotides: TGCGCCAGCAGCCAAGTTTTTAGCGGGGGTTACGAGCAGTACTTC. It yields the protein CASSQVFSGGYEQYF.

As concerns this clonotype: A single base separates this from a much larger clone, so it may be a read error. V usage is TRBV11-3 and J usage is TRBJ2-5; the D is unclear. The CDR3 length is 14 residues. The V gene's germline CDR1 is SGHNT and CDR2 YENEEA. V gave up 5 bases and J gave up 1 base, with 11 bases separating them. The CDR3 nucleotides are TGTGCCAGCAGCCACCTGGGTAGCCAAGAGACCCAGTACTTC. It codes for CASSHLGSQETQYF.

The genes are TRBV7-2 and TRBJ1-2; 9 bases match TRBD1. This CDR3 spans 16 amino acids. V dropped 5 bases and J dropped 0; count of bases not matched to a gene: 7. Germline loops: CDR1 SGHTA, CDR2 FQGNSA. CDR3: CASSQGTGRTNYGYTF. CDR3 in DNA: TGTGCCAGCAGCCAAGGGACAGGGAGGACTAACTATGGCTACACCTTC.

This clonotype was seen many times. This sequence joins TRBV12-3 or TRBV12-4 and TRBJ1-4; 7 nucleotides line up with TRBD1. The CDR3 has 14 residues. V lost 6 bases, J lost 4 bases, and 5 bases stayed unmatched. The CDR3 reads CASSPGQSNEKLFF. The CDR3 coding sequence is TGTGCCAGCAGCCCGGGACAGAGTAATGAAAAACTGTTTTTT.

The rearrangement joins TRBV2 to TRBJ1-5; D possibly corresponds to TRBD1 (5 bases). Germline CDR1 is SNHLY and CDR2 is FYNNEI. The V end lost 5 bases, the J end lost 7 bases, and 18 bases lay between the germline ends. This CDR3 has 15 residues. For the CDR3, the DNA is TGTGCCAGCAGTTACCCGTTCAGGGAAAGGCAGCCCCAGCATTTT. Its translation: CASSYPFRERQPQHF. The complete variable domain, with remaining parts taken from reference TRBV2 and TRBJ1-5, reads EPEVTQTPSHQVTQMGQEVILRCVPISNHLYFYWYRQILGQKVEFLVSFYNNEISEKSEIFDDQFSVERPDGSNFTLKIRSTKLEDSAMYFCASSYPFRERQPQHFGDGTRLSIL.

The chain joins TRBV29-1 to TRBJ1-2, with TRBD1 matching over 7 bases. Trimming took 6 bases from V and 4 from J; bases not matched to a gene: 8. The CDR3 runs 13 residues. Germline lookup yields CDR1 SQVTM and CDR2 ANQGSEA. CDR3 sequence (DNA): TGCAGCGTCCTGACAGGGACAGCCTATGGCTACACCTTC. This encodes CSVLTGTAYGYTF.

This sequence joins TRBV15 and TRBJ1-2; TRBD1 might be the D (5 bases). The CDR3 contains 13 residues. V lost 3 bases to trimming and J lost 4 bases, with 9 bases between them. The germline CDR1 and CDR2 sequences are LNHNV and YYDKDF (reference sequence). CDR3 in amino acids: CATSSRDLYGYTF. CDR3 sequence (DNA): TGTGCCACCAGCAGCAGGGACCTCTATGGCTACACCTTC.

This chain joins TRBV13 and TRBJ2-5; 8 bases map to TRBD1. The CDR3 runs to 16 residues. Germline V gene lookup returns CDR1 PRHDT and CDR2 FYEKMQ (reference sequence). J lost 5 bases, V lost 3 bases, and 11 bases had no gene match. The CDR3 DNA follows: TGTGCCAGCAGCTTGGCTGGACAGGGCTTTCAGGAGACCCAGTACTTC. Amino acids: CASSLAGQGFQETQYF.

This clonotype was seen repeatedly, ten times or more. The chain is built from TRBV7-2 and TRBJ1-5; no firm D call. With 1 base removed from V and 4 bases from J, the gap between germline ends came to 8 bases. This CDR3 region has 14 residues. Germline lookup yields CDR1 SGHTA and CDR2 FQGNSA. The CDR3 DNA follows: TGTGCCAGCAGCTTAGTCGGTGTTAATCAGCCCCAGCATTTT. Translating it yields CASSLVGVNQPQHF.

This clonotype has only one observation. One end of the junction does not line up with germline, which may come from a read error. This chain links TRBV24-1 with TRBJ2-2, with 7 nucleotides matching TRBD1. The length of the CDR3 is 15 residues. Germline values: CDR1 KGHDR, CDR2 SFDVKD. CDR3 sequence: CATSDSHRGPGELFF. CDR3 nucleotide sequence: TGTGCCACCAGTGATTCCCACAGGGGTCCCGGGGAGCTGTTTTTC.

This clonotype was detected ten times or more. This chain uses TRBV2 with TRBJ2-2; 7 nucleotides align to TRBD1. This CDR3 has 15 residues. The germline V gene encodes CDR1 SNHLY and CDR2 FYNNEI. The V and J ends lost 5 bases and 6 bases, in that order; junction bases with no gene match: 9. CDR3: CASSRRQGYSGELFF. Here the CDR3 DNA reads TGTGCCAGCAGTCGGCGACAGGGCTACTCCGGGGAGCTGTTTTTT.

V usage is TRBV10-2 and J usage is TRBJ2-3; 8 nucleotides align to TRBD2. The CDR3 length is 16 residues. Germline loops: CDR1 WSHSY, CDR2 SAAADI. Losses at the gene ends were 10 bases for V and 0 bases for J; bases not matched to a gene: 12. This CDR3 is CAINPGASGSTDTQYF. CDR3 nucleotide sequence: TGCGCCATCAATCCCGGGGCTAGCGGGAGCACAGATACGCAGTATTTT.

In its sample, this clonotype was seen many times. The chain employs TRBV15 and TRBJ1-2; no clear D. From germline, CDR1 is LNHNV and CDR2 YYDKDF (reference sequence). V was cut by 0 bases and J by 4 bases, with 12 bases left in between. The CDR3 has 15 amino acids. The CDR3: CATSREPRKSYGYTF. The CDR3 DNA sequence: TGTGCCACCAGCAGAGAGCCCAGGAAAAGCTATGGCTACACCTTC. Based on the CDR3 plus reference TRBV15 and TRBJ1-2, the full variable domain is DAMVIQNPRYQVTQFGKPVTLSCSQTLNHNVMYWYQQKSSQAPKLLFHYYDKDFNNEADTPDNFQSRRPNTSFCFLDIRSPGLGDTAMYLCATSREPRKSYGYTFGSGTRLTVV.

This sequence joins TRBV29-1 and TRBJ1-2; 9 bases are shared with TRBD1. V was clipped by 6 bases and J by 2 bases; unmatched bases: 10. The CDR3 consists of 15 residues. Germline CDR1 and CDR2: SQVTM and ANQGSEA. The CDR3 spells CSVRDREPQNYGYTF. CDR3 DNA sequence: TGCAGCGTCCGGGACAGGGAACCTCAAAACTATGGCTACACCTTC.

The V gene is TRBV29-1, the J gene TRBJ1-1; a weak D match, TRBD1 (5 bases). V dropped 8 bases and J dropped 1 base, with 14 bases sitting between them. The CDR3 spans 13 residues. The germline V gene encodes CDR1 SQVTM and CDR2 ANQGSEA. CDR3 loop: CSLGGAENTEAFF. The CDR3 DNA follows: TGCAGCTTAGGTGGGGCGGAGAACACTGAAGCTTTCTTT.

This chain uses TRBV29-1 with TRBJ2-2; a possible D gene is TRBD2 (6 bases). Germline loops: CDR1 SQVTM, CDR2 ANQGSEA. The V and J ends lost 6 bases and 4 bases respectively, with 12 bases between them. This CDR3 region has 13 residues. The CDR3 DNA is TGCAGCGTAGACGGGAGTGCCACCGGGGAGCTGTTTTTT. This gives the protein CSVDGSATGELFF.

The chain is built from TRBV13 and TRBJ2-5; TRBD2 agrees at 15 bases. Germline trimming cut 6 bases from V and 6 bases from J; bases unmatched to any gene: 14. This CDR3 contains 18 residues. Looked up from germline, CDR1 is PRHDT and CDR2 is FYEKMQ (reference sequence). DNA for the CDR3: TGTGCCAGCAGTGCCGGACTAGCGGGAGGGCCGTGGCAAAAGACCCAGTACTTC. It yields the protein CASSAGLAGGPWQKTQYF.

The chain uses TRBV6-1 and TRBJ1-5, with D unclear. The V end was cut by 0 bases, the J end by 5 bases, with 8 bases between. This CDR3 is 14 amino acids long. Germline V gives CDR1 MNHNS, CDR2 SASEGT. The chain's CDR3 is CASSEALGDQPQHF. CDR3 DNA: TGTGCCAGCAGTGAAGCGCTAGGAGATCAGCCCCAGCATTTT.

The CDR3: CSVDGAAQPQHF. CDR3 coding DNA: TGCAGCGTTGACGGGGCGGCTCAGCCCCAGCATTTT. The chain recombines TRBV29-1 with TRBJ1-5; TRBD1 might be the D (5 bases). Germline CDR1 is SQVTM and CDR2 is ANQGSEA. The CDR3 loop spans 12 amino acids. Trimming shortened V by 3 bases and J by 6 bases, and 9 bases separated the two germline ends.

The chain employs TRBV19 and TRBJ2-5; 8 nucleotides align to TRBD1. The CDR3 is 16 residues long. Germline CDR1 reads LNHDA; CDR2 reads SQIVND (reference sequence). Unmatched junction bases numbered 9, after V lost 1 base and J lost 5 bases. The CDR3 DNA sequence: TGTGCCAGTAGTATAGGTACGACAGGGGTTGGGGAGACCCAGTACTTC. This encodes CASSIGTTGVGETQYF. The full variable domain, with the rest looked up from reference TRBV19 and TRBJ2-5, is DGGITQSPKYLFRKEGQNVTLSCEQNLNHDAMYWYRQDPGQGLRLIYYSQIVNDFQKGDIAEGYSVSREKKESFPLTVTSAQKNPTAFYLCASSIGTTGVGETQYFGPGTRLLVL.

CDR3 DNA: TGCAGCTTAGGGACCATAGGCACTGAAGCTTTCTTT. Protein product: CSLGTIGTEAFF. The rearrangement uses TRBV29-1 and TRBJ1-1; perhaps TRBD1 as D (5 bases). Germline lookup yields CDR1 SQVTM and CDR2 ANQGSEA. This CDR3 contains 12 residues. V lost 8 bases and J lost 4, with 14 bases in between.

V gene TRBV7-3 combines with J gene TRBJ1-4; D might be TRBD1 (5 bases). Germline values: CDR1 SGHTA, CDR2 FQGTGA. Trimming cost V 2 bases and J 7 bases, with 14 bases left between them. CDR3 length equals 15 residues. CDR3 nucleotide sequence: TGTGCCAGCAGCTTAGAGAGGGGTGGAACTGAAAAACTGTTTTTT. This sequence encodes CASSLERGGTEKLFF.

In its sample, this clonotype was seen many times. The junction differs from germline at one of its ends, possibly a read error. The chain joins TRBV10-3 to TRBJ1-5; D uncertain. This CDR3 has 13 residues. Looked up from germline, CDR1 is ENHRY and CDR2 is SYGVKD. The CDR3 nucleotides read TGTGCCAGCAGTGGTCATCGAGGTCAGCCCCAGCATTTT. Residues: CASSGHRGQPQHF.

This clonotype was found many times. This chain joins TRBV7-9 and TRBJ2-5; either TRBD1 or TRBD2 may fit D (5 bases each). Trimming removed 1 base from V and 1 base from J, with 16 bases in between. Germline assignment: CDR1 SEHNR and CDR2 FQNEAQ (reference sequence). The CDR3 is 17 amino acids. The CDR3 sequence is CASSLDNRGGTQETQYF. The DNA of the CDR3 is TGTGCCAGCAGCTTAGACAATCGGGGCGGTACCCAAGAGACCCAGTACTTC.

This clonotype was counted a few times. This chain connects TRBV6-6 to TRBJ1-2; D possibly corresponds to TRBD1 (6 bases). CDR3 size: 14 residues. The germline V gene has CDR1 MNHNY and CDR2 SVGAGI (reference sequence). Trimming took off 1 base at V and 3 bases at J, with 9 bases between the two ends. Here the CDR3 reads CASSYLDRDYGYTF. The DNA for the CDR3 is TGTGCCAGCAGTTACTTGGACAGAGACTATGGCTACACCTTC.

The chain links TRBV25-1 to TRBJ2-5; 8 bases are a match to TRBD2. Trimming removed 4 bases from V and 11 bases from J; junction bases left unmatched: 18. The CDR3 contains 16 residues. Germline V lookup: CDR1 MGHDK, CDR2 SYGVNS. As DNA, the CDR3 is TGTGCCAGCAGTGGTGAACTAGCGGTAGCCTACAATGAGCAGTACTTC. It encodes CASSGELAVAYNEQYF.